The 17 T cell receptor beta chains given below trace back to one sample, sequenced in a study of blood T cell repertoires in COVID-19. Assay: immunoSEQ multiplex PCR; the TCRdb copy retains only in-frame clones and omits some. The data contain around 390,000 clones, more than 75% of them singletons. Sample: PBMCs or T cells enriched from blood (not recorded which). The receptors originated from a woman aged 45-65 years who had recovered from COVID-19.

This chain joins TRBV2 and TRBJ1-5, with D unclear. The CDR3 is 13 amino acids. Germline lookup yields CDR1 SNHLY and CDR2 FYNNEI. V lost 4 bases and J 10 bases, leaving 14 bases between the germline ends. The CDR3 bases are TGTGCCAGCAGTGCCGGCCTGGAGAGTCCCCAGCATTTT. This gives the protein CASSAGLESPQHF.

The CDR3 sequence is CASSLMVRVSTEAFF. DNA of the CDR3: TGTGCCAGCAGCTTAATGGTCAGGGTAAGCACTGAAGCTTTCTTT. This chain joins TRBV7-3 and TRBJ1-1; a weak D match, TRBD1 (5 bases). Germline assignment: CDR1 SGHTA and CDR2 FQGTGA. The CDR3 is 15 amino acids. V lost 1 base, J lost 4 bases, and 13 bases lay in between.

About this clone itself: The junction differs from germline at one of its ends, possibly a read error. The CDR3 loop reads CASSKDLGEVKF. The CDR3 DNA reads as TGTGCCAGCAGTAAGGACCTCGGGGAAGTAAAATTC. The chain links TRBV28 to TRBJ2-7; maybe TRBD2 (5 bases). The CDR3 sequence is 12 residues long. Germline V gene data show CDR1 as MDHEN and CDR2 as SYDVKM.

The chain carries TRBV7-8 and TRBJ2-1; tentative D call: TRBD2 (6 bases). CDR1 is SGHVS and CDR2 is FQNEAQ in the germline V gene. This CDR3 comprises 15 residues. V was cut by 2 bases and J by 1 base, with 9 bases left in between. The CDR3 DNA sequence: TGTGCCAGCAGCTTATGGGCGGGGTCCTACAATGAGCAGTTCTTC. Protein: CASSLWAGSYNEQFF.

This clone was counted between two and nine times. V gene TRBV19 combines with J gene TRBJ2-4, with 9 positions matching TRBD2. V was clipped by 4 bases and J by 0 bases; unmatched bases: 19. CDR3 length equals 21 residues. Germline values: CDR1 LNHDA, CDR2 SQIVND (reference sequence). The CDR3 sequence: CASSRYTSSGVPGVAKNIQYF. The CDR3 DNA follows: TGTGCCAGTAGTAGATACACGTCTAGCGGGGTCCCAGGGGTAGCCAAAAACATTCAGTACTTC.

The rearrangement uses TRBV5-1 and TRBJ1-2, with 7 bases that match TRBD1. The V and J ends lost 0 bases and 3 bases, in that order; junction bases with no gene match: 5. In germline, CDR1 is SGHRS, CDR2 YFSETQ. The CDR3 sequence is 15 residues long. The CDR3 region is CASSLARTGDYGYTF. The CDR3 DNA reads TGCGCCAGCAGCTTGGCCAGGACAGGCGACTATGGCTACACCTTC.

The chain has TRBV6-2 or TRBV6-3 and TRBJ1-4; no firm D call. Germline V gene lookup returns CDR1 MNHEY and CDR2 SVGEGT. This CDR3 region has 15 residues. V dropped 5 bases and J dropped 0 bases, with 10 bases sitting between them. The CDR3 loop reads CASSRTISTNEKLFF. The CDR3 nucleotides read TGTGCCAGCAGTCGGACTATTTCAACTAATGAAAAACTGTTTTTT.

This chain connects TRBV19 to TRBJ2-7; D remains ambiguous. Germline assignment: CDR1 LNHDA and CDR2 SQIVND (reference sequence). Trimming shortened V by 4 bases and J by 4 bases, and 14 bases separated the two germline ends. The CDR3 sequence is 14 residues long. CDR3 region: CASSTLWQRYEQYF. DNA of the CDR3: TGTGCCAGTAGTACGCTTTGGCAGAGGTACGAGCAGTACTTC.

This sequence joins TRBV6-5 and TRBJ1-3, with D hard to call. The germline V gene encodes CDR1 MNHEY and CDR2 SVGAGI. Trimming cost V 6 bases and J 1 base, with 7 bases left between them. CDR3 size: 13 residues. The CDR3 protein is CASRKTSGNTIYF. DNA for the CDR3: TGTGCCAGCAGAAAAACTTCTGGAAACACCATATATTTT.

This clone was picked up a small number of times. The rearrangement links TRBV11-3 to TRBJ1-3; TRBD1 is a possible D gene (5 bases). Trimming left V 0 bases short and J 8 bases short, with 17 bases between. This CDR3 has 16 residues. Germline V CDR1 and CDR2: SGHNT, YENEEA. CDR3 nucleotide sequence: TGTGCCAGCAGCTTAGATGGAAGAAGGGGCGAGGACACCATATATTTT. Its protein is CASSLDGRRGEDTIYF.

This clone is a singleton in its sample. V is TRBV20-1 and J is TRBJ2-5, with TRBD2 matching 7 bases. Germline CDR1 and CDR2: DFQATT and SNEGSKA (reference sequence). The CDR3 runs to 15 residues. V shed 3 bases and J 0 bases; nucleotides not matched to a gene: 7. This CDR3 reads CSASFRGVYQETQYF. Written as DNA, the CDR3 is TGCAGTGCTAGTTTTCGGGGGGTGTACCAAGAGACCCAGTACTTC.

The chain carries TRBV27 and TRBJ1-6; no clear D. In germline, CDR1 is MNHEY, CDR2 SMNVEV (reference sequence). V was trimmed by 3 bases and J by 6 bases, leaving 9 bases between them. The CDR3 runs to 14 residues. The CDR3 DNA follows: TGTGCCAGCAGTTTTGAGACAACTAATTCACCCCTCCACTTT. This gives the protein CASSFETTNSPLHF.

This clone was seen a single time. V and J are TRBV27 and TRBJ2-7, with TRBD1 identical over 9 bases. The V segment lost 2 bases and the J segment 9 bases; nucleotides outside the gene matches: 11. This CDR3 region has 15 residues. Germline assignment: CDR1 MNHEY and CDR2 SMNVEV (reference sequence). The CDR3 region has the DNA TGTGCCAGCAGTTTAGCCCCGGGACAGGGTTTACGGCAGTACTTC. Translated: CASSLAPGQGLRQYF.

This sequence joins TRBV27 and TRBJ1-6; D is possibly TRBD1 (6 bases). With 6 bases removed from V and 0 bases from J, the gap between germline ends came to 12 bases. CDR1 is MNHEY, CDR2 SMNVEV, per germline (reference sequence). This CDR3 comprises 16 residues. In DNA, the CDR3 is TGTGCCAGCAGCCCAGACAGGCGCTCCTATAATTCACCCCTCCACTTT. Translated: CASSPDRRSYNSPLHF.

The V call is TRBV4-1, the J call TRBJ1-5, with D possibly matching TRBD1 (6 bases). The CDR3 spans 16 residues. Trimming removed 0 bases at V and 3 bases at J, with 12 bases between. CDR1 MGHRA and CDR2 YSYEKL come from the germline V gene. CDR3 residues: CASSQEAGAINQPQHF. The CDR3 DNA reads as TGCGCCAGCAGCCAAGAGGCAGGGGCTATCAATCAGCCCCAGCATTTT.

V and J are TRBV4-1 and TRBJ2-1, with 9 nucleotides matching TRBD2. Germline CDR1 reads MGHRA; CDR2 reads YSYEKL. The CDR3 length is 16 residues. V gave up 2 bases and J gave up 2 bases; unmatched junction bases: 4. This CDR3 reads CASSQSGTSTYNEQFF. The CDR3 DNA is TGCGCCAGCAGCCAATCGGGGACTAGCACCTACAATGAGCAGTTCTTC.

This clone has a single count. This rearrangement joins TRBV5-5 to TRBJ1-1, with TRBD1 as a possible D gene (6 bases). V gave up 6 bases and J gave up 0 bases, with 18 bases separating them. Germline CDR1 reads SGHKS; CDR2 reads YYEKEE (reference sequence). The length of the CDR3 is 16 residues. In nucleotides, the CDR3 is TGTGCCAGCACCTTAGCGGCAGGGGCCATGAACACTGAAGCTTTCTTT. Amino acids: CASTLAAGAMNTEAFF.